A single sample is the source of the 13 T cell receptor beta chains below, sequenced in a study of T-cell reconstitution after alpha-beta-depleted transplantation in children. Unique molecular identifiers were incorporated when the TCRbeta library was constructed. MiXCR, applied by TCRdb to the PCR reads, yields one record per CDR3 protein. Of more than 200,000 distinct CDR3 sequences listed, 20% to 30% are singletons. The sample here was PBMCs, mostly from graft donor cells, taken 360 days after TCRalphabeta/CD19-depleted stem cell transplant. The receptor set was obtained from a female patient aged 2-9 years who had a stem cell transplant for congenital amegakaryocytic thrombocytopenia, so the T cells may come from the graft donor.

This clonotype was detected only a few times. The chain uses TRBV25-1 and TRBJ2-1; tentatively, D is TRBD1 or TRBD2 (5 bases each). The CDR3 is 13 amino acids. CDR1 and CDR2 from the germline V gene are MGHDK and SYGVNS. V lost 3 bases to trimming and J lost 11 bases, with 14 bases between them. CDR3 loop: CASSEASLGQQFF. CDR3 DNA: TGTGCCAGCAGTGAGGCCTCCCTGGGACAGCAGTTCTTC.

This clonotype was counted between two and nine times. This chain connects TRBV27 to TRBJ2-2, with no clear D. Trimming left V 6 bases short and J 0 bases short, with 2 bases between. This CDR3 is 12 amino acids long. Germline V gene lookup returns CDR1 MNHEY and CDR2 SMNVEV (reference sequence). This CDR3 reads CASRANTGELFF. CDR3 in DNA: TGTGCCAGCAGGGCGAACACCGGGGAGCTGTTTTTT.

The chain carries TRBV20-1 and TRBJ1-2; D may be TRBD1 (6 bases). The germline V gene has CDR1 DFQATT and CDR2 SNEGSKA (reference sequence). V lost 3 bases and J lost 0, with 17 bases in between. The CDR3 spans 16 residues. The CDR3 is CSARSGTDSSNYGYTF. CDR3 DNA sequence: TGCAGTGCTAGGAGCGGTACGGACAGCTCTAACTATGGCTACACCTTC.

The CDR3 nucleotides are TGCGCCAGCAGCTTGGCAAGTACTGAAGCTTTCTTT. Translation gives CASSLASTEAFF. The V gene is TRBV5-1, the J gene TRBJ1-1; D gene unclear. Germline V CDR1 and CDR2: SGHRS, YFSETQ. The CDR3 consists of 12 residues. Trimming left V 0 bases short and J 5 bases short, with 5 bases between.

This clonotype was observed at least ten times. The gene calls are TRBV29-1 and TRBJ2-3; D tentatively fits TRBD1 or TRBD2 (6 bases each). V was clipped by 5 bases and J by 4 bases, with 19 bases between them. Germline loops: CDR1 SQVTM, CDR2 ANQGSEA. CDR3 length: 15 residues. The CDR3 DNA follows: TGCAGCGTTTTGCGAGGGGGGAGTTTGTCAGATACGCAGTATTTT. This translates into CSVLRGGSLSDTQYF.

V and J are TRBV7-8 and TRBJ2-6, with a tentative D call TRBD2 (5 bases). The CDR3 covers 15 residues. V lost 1 base and J lost 3, with 7 bases in between. Germline-derived CDR1 and CDR2 are SGHVS and FQNEAQ. The CDR3, as DNA: TGTGCCAGCAGCTTAGGGCGGGTTGGGGCCAACGTCCTGACTTTC. This codes for CASSLGRVGANVLTF.

A single count supports this clonotype. J is TRBJ1-1 and V is TRBV6-5; maybe TRBD1 (5 bases). Trimming cost V 2 bases and J 0 bases, with 7 bases left between them. Germline V gives CDR1 MNHEY, CDR2 SVGAGI. The CDR3 runs to 14 residues. CDR3 nucleotides: TGTGCCAGCAGTTACGACAGTATGAACACTGAAGCTTTCTTT. It is translated as CASSYDSMNTEAFF.

This sequence joins TRBV3-1 and TRBJ2-3, with 8 nucleotides matching TRBD2. The CDR3 contains 16 residues. Trimming removed 4 bases from V and 2 bases from J; junction bases left unmatched: 8. The V gene's germline CDR1 is LGHDT and CDR2 YNNKEL (reference sequence). CDR3 DNA sequence: TGTGCCAGCAGCCGCCACAGCGGGGGATCCACAGATACGCAGTATTTT. Its protein product is CASSRHSGGSTDTQYF.

The chain is built from TRBV7-2 and TRBJ2-1; D tentatively reads TRBD1 or TRBD2 (6 bases each). The CDR3 spans 13 residues. In germline, CDR1 is SGHTA, CDR2 FQGNSA. Deletions cut 3 bases from V and 8 bases from J, with 11 bases between. The CDR3 is CASSFTGTYEQFF. The CDR3 DNA sequence: TGTGCCAGCAGCTTCACAGGGACTTATGAGCAGTTCTTC.

The V call is TRBV12-3 or TRBV12-4, the J call TRBJ2-7; D remains unclear. V shed 1 base and J shed 6 bases, with 10 bases lying between them. The CDR3 is made up of 13 amino acids. CDR3 protein: CASSLGGLSEQYF. CDR3 nucleotides: TGTGCCAGCAGTTTAGGAGGTCTCAGCGAGCAGTACTTC.

This clonotype was observed a handful of times. The chain is built from TRBV6-1 and TRBJ2-7, with unresolved D. V lost 8 bases, J lost 3 bases, and 17 bases lay in between. Germline CDR1 reads MNHNS; CDR2 reads SASEGT. This CDR3 has 14 residues. The CDR3 coding sequence is TGTGCCAGCTCCAATTTGATGATGGACTACGAGCAGTACTTC. Translated: CASSNLMMDYEQYF.

This clonotype came up a few times. The chain joins TRBV4-2 to TRBJ2-1, with 8 nucleotides matching TRBD2. Trimming cost V 0 bases and J 6 bases; bases outside gene matches: 7. The CDR3 is 16 residues long. In germline, CDR1 is LGHNA, CDR2 YNFKEQ. In nucleotides, the CDR3 is TGTGCCAGCAGCCAAGACCCTCTAGCGGGCACCAATGAGCAGTTCTTC. Protein: CASSQDPLAGTNEQFF.

This clonotype was counted between two and nine times. The rearrangement joins TRBV27 to TRBJ1-2, with TRBD1 matching 8 bases. The V segment lost 2 bases and the J segment 6 bases; nucleotides outside the gene matches: 5. The length of the CDR3 is 14 residues. CDR1 is MNHEY and CDR2 is SMNVEV in the germline V gene (reference sequence). The DNA for the CDR3 is TGTGCCAGCAGTTTAAGGACAGGGTTCCATGGCTACACCTTC. Translation: CASSLRTGFHGYTF.